The T cell receptor (beta chain) under discussion was sequenced for a study of identical twins. Study conclusions and caveats: The study based its conclusions on cross-sectional statistical analysis and did not follow the same donors. Beta clonotypes that were abundant in cord blood contained fewer insertions, a pattern absent from memory repertoires. Twin-shared out-of-frame alpha sequences showed excess low generation probability.

Germline lookup yields CDR1 MRHNA and CDR2 SNTAGT. This CDR3 spans 16 amino acids. The V segment lost 0 bases and the J segment 6 bases; nucleotides outside the gene matches: 8. Only a few counts were recorded for this clonotype. Antigen specificity is unknown. MiXCR, applied by TCRdb to the 5' RACE reads, yields one record per CDR3 protein. The sample lists about 280,000 distinct CDR3 sequences; about 8% were seen once. The sample was also linked to a second study, of yellow fever vaccine responses in identical twins.

V gene TRBV6-4 combines with J gene TRBJ2-1; 7 nucleotides match TRBD2. Input material: memory (CD45RO+) T cells sorted from blood. The TCR originated in a woman aged 18 to 35 in good health. Written as DNA, the CDR3 is TGTGCCAGCAGTGACTCGGTCCAGCGGGGATCCAATGAGCAGTTCTTC. This codes for CASSDSVQRGSNEQFF.